This T cell receptor (beta chain) is from a study of glioma-infiltrating T cells after dendritic cell vaccination. In germline, CDR1 is MDHEN, CDR2 SYDVKM. The CDR3 is 12 residues long. V was trimmed by 3 bases and J by 2 bases, leaving 4 bases between them. Time point noted: after dendritic cell vaccination, including at tumor progression/relapse. No glioblastoma patient carried an isocitrate dehydrogenase mutation. Blood PBMC samples: pre-vaccination, two weeks post third vaccination, and at tumor progression. TCRdb's copy holds only in-frame clones and misses some; the assay was immunoSEQ multiplex PCR. In the table there are tens of thousands of clones, 85% of which are singletons.

This sequence was found in a human donor with glioblastoma. Source: blood, taken after dendritic cell vaccination. The chain couples TRBV28 to TRBJ1-2; D call uncertain. For the CDR3, the DNA is TGTGCCAGCAGTTTGAGGAACTATGGCTACACCTTC. Translating it yields CASSLRNYGYTF.